Here is one TCR beta chain with its context. Germline V CDR1 and CDR2: MDHEN, SYDVKM. Trimming took 1 base from V and 8 from J, leaving 5 bases between them. The CDR3 spans 11 residues. Authors' processing steps: It was from reference gene primer amplification that nucleated cell counts were estimated. TCRdb's table, derived via immunoSEQ multiplex PCR, lists solely in-frame clones and lacks some. The V and J calls and clone size come from that table; D and trimming were worked out from the DNA. The sample contains approximately 170,000 clones, around 84% of which appear only once. Cohort placement rested on clinical history that participants reported themselves. The data were obtained in a study of blood T cell repertoires in COVID-19.

The V gene is TRBV28, the J gene TRBJ1-2; D is ambiguous. This clonotype was obtained from a woman in her forties or fifties who had recovered from COVID-19. Specimen: PBMCs or T cells enriched from blood (not recorded which). The CDR3 bases are TGTGCCAGCAGTTTATCGGAGGGCTACACCTTC. Protein product: CASSLSEGYTF.